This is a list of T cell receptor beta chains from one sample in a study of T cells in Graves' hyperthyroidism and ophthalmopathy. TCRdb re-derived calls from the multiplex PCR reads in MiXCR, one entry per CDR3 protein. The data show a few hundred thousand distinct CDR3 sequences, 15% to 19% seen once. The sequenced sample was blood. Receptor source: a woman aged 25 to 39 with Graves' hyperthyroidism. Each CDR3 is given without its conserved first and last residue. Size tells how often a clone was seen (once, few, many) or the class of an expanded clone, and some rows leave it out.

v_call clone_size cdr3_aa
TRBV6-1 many ASRPTRDSSHYEQY
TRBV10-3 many AISDPDRGTDTQY
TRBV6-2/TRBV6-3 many ASSFSGEEQY
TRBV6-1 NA ASSTTGYGFDTIY
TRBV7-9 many ASSLAGDSYYGYT
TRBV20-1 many SAEGLVGETQY
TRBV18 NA ASSRGQGQQNTEAF
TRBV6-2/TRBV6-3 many ASRPGDMNTEAF
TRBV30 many AWSRTGAQY
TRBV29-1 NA SPRTNYNEQF
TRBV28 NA ASSLTSGTDNTGELF
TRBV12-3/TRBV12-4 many ASSYRSGYT
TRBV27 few ASRLIKAPHEQY
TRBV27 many ASSYDSTDTQY
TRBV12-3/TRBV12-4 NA ASSLVLAEGTDTQY
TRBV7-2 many ASSFSAVAYNEQF
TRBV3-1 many ASRQSASGSADEQF
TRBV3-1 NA ASSQRGGGNTIY
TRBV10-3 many AGGSGISTDTQY
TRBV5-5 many ASSLARLAGVENNEQF
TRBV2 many ASRGGLAGGRETQY
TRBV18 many ASSPAIAGGYNEQF
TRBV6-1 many ASSDPGTGGTDTQY
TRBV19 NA ASSKIGLESYNEQF
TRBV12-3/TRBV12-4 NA ASSLGTSNNEQF
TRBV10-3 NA AIRPTIVSSYEQY
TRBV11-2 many ASKPGLVDGRELF
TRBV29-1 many SVEYSPSGGQY
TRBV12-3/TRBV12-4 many ASSLLDEQF
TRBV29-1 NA SVELDAGLSGEQY
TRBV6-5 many ASSYSPDRFSYEQY
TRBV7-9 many ASSPRDEEYEQY
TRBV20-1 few SARKGQMNTEAF
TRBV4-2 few ASSRTSGQTYEQY
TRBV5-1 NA ASRDAGGSGNTIY
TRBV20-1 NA SARLHRGLNEKLF
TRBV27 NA ASSPPFGFSMSKF
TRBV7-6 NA ASSLSRTALTYEQY
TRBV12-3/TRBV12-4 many ASSHRDTAISTDTQY
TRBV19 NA ASSGGGQLQETQY
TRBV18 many ASSPPLPTGNTIY
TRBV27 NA ASGTGVGHGELF
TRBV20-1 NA SLPGTGVQPQH
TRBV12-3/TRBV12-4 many ASSQQGDNSPLH